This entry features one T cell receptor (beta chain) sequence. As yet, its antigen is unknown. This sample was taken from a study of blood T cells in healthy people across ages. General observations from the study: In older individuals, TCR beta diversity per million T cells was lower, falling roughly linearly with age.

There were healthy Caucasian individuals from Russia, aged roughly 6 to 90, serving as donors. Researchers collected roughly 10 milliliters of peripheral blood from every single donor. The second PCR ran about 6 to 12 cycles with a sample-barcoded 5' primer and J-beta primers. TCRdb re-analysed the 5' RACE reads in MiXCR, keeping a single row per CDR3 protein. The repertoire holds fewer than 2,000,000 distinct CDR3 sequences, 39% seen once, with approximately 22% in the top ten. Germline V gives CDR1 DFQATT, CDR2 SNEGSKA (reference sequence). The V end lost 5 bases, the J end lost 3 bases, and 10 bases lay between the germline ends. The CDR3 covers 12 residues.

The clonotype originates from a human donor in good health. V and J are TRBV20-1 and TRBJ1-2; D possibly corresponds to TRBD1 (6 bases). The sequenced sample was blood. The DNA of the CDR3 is TGCAGTGCTCAACAGGGAGACTATGGCTACACCTTC. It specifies CSAQQGDYGYTF.